This T cell receptor (beta chain) comes out of a study of T cell responses to AZD1222 COVID-19 vaccine. The wider study: Both about-4-week and about-12-week second-dose recipients were combined.

Profiling relied on immunoSEQ multiplex PCR, and the TCRdb table lists in-frame clones only, not all of them. Among more than 95,000 clones listed, less than 90% were seen once. With regard to this clone: Its target is not known.

V was trimmed by 1 base and J by 4 bases, leaving 4 bases between them. This CDR3 contains 12 residues. The germline V gene has CDR1 MDHEN and CDR2 SYDVKM. Study results and caveats: Only six individuals given AZD1222 were seropositive at baseline. Among the donors, most were white British and more were female, and clonal diversity was possibly underestimated.

The starting material was peripheral blood, obtained on day 0 of AZD1222 vaccination. This chain connects TRBV28 to TRBJ1-2; D not resolved. This TCR derives from an adult in good health. CDR3 region: CASSLFRYGYTF. The CDR3 coding sequence is TGTGCCAGCAGTTTATTCCGCTATGGCTACACCTTC.